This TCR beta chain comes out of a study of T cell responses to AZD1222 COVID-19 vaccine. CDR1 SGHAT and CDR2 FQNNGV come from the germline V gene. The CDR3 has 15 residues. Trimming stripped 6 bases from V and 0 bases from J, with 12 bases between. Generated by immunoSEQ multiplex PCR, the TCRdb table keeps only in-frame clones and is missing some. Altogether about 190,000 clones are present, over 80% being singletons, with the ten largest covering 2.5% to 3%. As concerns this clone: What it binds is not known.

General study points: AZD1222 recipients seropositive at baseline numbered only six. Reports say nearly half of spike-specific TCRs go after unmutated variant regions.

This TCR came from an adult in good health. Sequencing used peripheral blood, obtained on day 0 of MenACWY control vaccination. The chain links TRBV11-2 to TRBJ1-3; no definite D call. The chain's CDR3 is CASSSSQSSGNTIYF. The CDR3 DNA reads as TGTGCCAGCAGTTCCTCTCAGAGCTCTGGAAACACCATATATTTT.